This record looks at one T cell receptor beta chain sequence and its context. What it binds is not known. The sample belongs to a study of cytomegalovirus exposure and HLA in healthy donors. For the study at large: Of over 350 genotyped donors, 75% to 90% grouped in the Caucasian-associated ancestry cluster.

Findings and limits, study-wide: Per a prior analysis, the majority of TCR beta V segments were productive roughly 87% or roughly 30% of the time. Sequencing likely produced, as an artifact, a cluster of highly shared sequence variants. As immune exposure information, only CMV serostatus was available.

PCR employed 60 Vbeta and 13 Jbeta primers. TCRdb's table, derived via immunoSEQ multiplex PCR, lists solely in-frame clones and lacks some. The sample carries about 120,000 clones, 77% recorded once. Trimming shortened V by 0 bases and J by 4 bases, and 19 bases separated the two germline ends. CDR1 and CDR2 from the germline V gene are SGHRS and YFSETQ. The CDR3 consists of 17 residues. The specimen was PBMCs. This chain connects TRBV5-1 to TRBJ1-2, with D possibly TRBD1 on 6 matching bases. The TCR comes from a man between 18 and 35 years old in good health and CMV-seropositive. The CDR3: CASSLDPGAMAGYGYTF. For the CDR3, the DNA is TGCGCCAGCAGCTTGGATCCAGGGGCAATGGCAGGCTATGGCTACACCTTC.